These 31 T cell receptor beta chains were sequenced from one sample in a study of CD8+ T cells in alopecia areata. Once RNA had been extracted, it was reverse transcribed into cDNA to act as the sequencing template. Profiling relied on immunoSEQ multiplex PCR, and the TCRdb table lists in-frame clones only, not all of them. The sample consists of about 97,000 clones, 41% of them appearing once. The sample consisted of CD4+ T cells sorted from blood. The receptors were gathered from a human donor with alopecia areata.

This chain connects TRBV30 to TRBJ1-4; possible D gene TRBD1, 5 bases. Germline V gene data show CDR1 as GTSNPN and CDR2 as SVGIG (reference sequence). The CDR3 consists of 14 residues. Trimming removed 0 bases at V and 7 bases at J, with 12 bases between. In nucleotides, the CDR3 is TGTGCCTGGAGTGTAAAGGGGAAGGCTGAAAAACTGTTTTTT. Residues: CAWSVKGKAEKLFF.

The chain combines TRBV30 with TRBJ2-3; TRBD2 aligns across 8 bases. The ends lost 0 bases at V and 6 bases at J; junction bases unmatched: 5. The CDR3 contains 14 residues. Germline CDR1 and CDR2: GTSNPN and SVGIG (reference sequence). The CDR3 loop is CAWSVWRGEDTQYF. The CDR3 coding sequence is TGTGCCTGGAGTGTGTGGCGGGGGGAGGATACGCAGTATTTT.

Here the CDR3 DNA reads TGCAGCGTTGGCTCTCACAGCCGAAAGCAGTACTTC. This sequence encodes CSVGSHSRKQYF. This rearrangement joins TRBV29-1 to TRBJ2-7; no clear D gene. CDR1 and CDR2 from the germline V gene are SQVTM and ANQGSEA. V lost 4 bases and J 8 bases, leaving 15 bases between the germline ends. This CDR3 contains 12 residues.

This clone was counted between two and nine times. V gene TRBV9 combines with J gene TRBJ1-5; possible D gene TRBD1, 5 bases. Germline V gives CDR1 SGDLS, CDR2 YYNGEE. This CDR3 is 17 amino acids long. Trimming pared 3 bases from V and 2 bases from J, leaving 18 bases between. DNA for the CDR3: TGTGCCAGCAGCGCGACAGATACCATCAGGGGCAATCAGCCCCAGCATTTT. It is translated as CASSATDTIRGNQPQHF.

The chain joins TRBV30 to TRBJ2-2; no clear D gene. This CDR3 has 12 residues. V was clipped by 0 bases and J by 8 bases, with 7 bases between them. Germline CDR1 reads GTSNPN; CDR2 reads SVGIG (reference sequence). This CDR3 is CAWSVRLGELFF. The CDR3 nucleotides read TGTGCCTGGAGTGTACGATTGGGGGAGCTGTTTTTT.

This clone appeared a few times. CDR3 sequence reads: CASILIGTGLNTEAFF. The CDR3 DNA is TGTGCCAGCATCCTGATAGGGACAGGCTTGAACACTGAAGCTTTCTTT. The chain is built from TRBV28 and TRBJ1-1, with 8 bases that match TRBD1. Germline-derived CDR1 and CDR2 are MDHEN and SYDVKM. The CDR3 runs to 16 residues. V trimming: 7 bases; J trimming: 0 bases; junction bases outside the gene matches: 10.

The chain combines TRBV5-1 with TRBJ2-1; D ambiguous. This CDR3 region has 13 residues. Trimming took 4 bases from V and 6 from J, leaving 11 bases between them. The germline gives CDR1 SGHRS, CDR2 YFSETQ. For the CDR3, the DNA is TGCGCCAGCAGCGAGACCCTCATCAATGAGCAGTTCTTC. Its translation: CASSETLINEQFF.

The chain couples TRBV29-1 to TRBJ2-2, with 7 bases identical to TRBD1. Germline V gene sequence: CDR1 SQVTM, CDR2 ANQGSEA. This CDR3 comprises 14 residues. Trimming took 7 bases from V and 2 from J; bases not matched to a gene: 7. CDR3 coding DNA: TGCAGCGGAACCGGGACAGCCAACACCGGGGAGCTGTTTTTT. As protein: CSGTGTANTGELFF.

The gene calls are TRBV5-4 and TRBJ2-2; D perhaps matches TRBD2 (6 bases). This CDR3 is built from 17 residues. The germline V gene has CDR1 SGHNT and CDR2 YYREEE (reference sequence). V was shortened by 2 bases and J by 1 base, with 15 bases between the two germline ends. The CDR3 spells CASSFRASAKNTGELFF. CDR3 nucleotides: TGTGCCAGCAGCTTCCGGGCTAGCGCTAAGAACACCGGGGAGCTGTTTTTT.

This clone was observed a few times. V usage is TRBV7-2 and J usage is TRBJ2-3; weak D call: TRBD1 (6 bases). This CDR3 spans 15 amino acids. The ends were cut back, 1 base at V and 2 bases at J, with 10 bases in the middle. Germline V gene sequence: CDR1 SGHTA, CDR2 FQGNSA. CDR3 sequence reads: CASSLVPGATDTQYF. DNA of the CDR3: TGTGCCAGCAGCTTAGTCCCAGGGGCCACAGATACGCAGTATTTT.

V usage is TRBV6-1 and J usage is TRBJ2-5; 11 nucleotides agree with TRBD2. The germline V gene encodes CDR1 MNHNS and CDR2 SASEGT. The V gene end was trimmed by 6 bases and the J gene end by 0 bases; junction bases not matched to a gene: 3. This CDR3 spans 15 amino acids. CDR3 sequence (DNA): TGTGCCAGCAGAAGACTAGCGGGGTACCAAGAGACCCAGTACTTC. This translates into CASRRLAGYQETQYF.

Here the CDR3 reads CASSPRSNLEQFF. CDR3 in DNA: TGTGCCAGCAGCCCGAGATCCAACCTTGAGCAGTTCTTC. V and J are TRBV7-2 and TRBJ2-1; D is uncertain. There are 13 residues in the CDR3. With 5 bases removed from V and 9 bases from J, the gap between germline ends came to 14 bases. In germline, CDR1 is SGHTA, CDR2 FQGNSA. Using reference TRBV7-2 and TRBJ2-1 for the parts outside the CDR3, the full variable domain is GAGVSQSPSNKVTEKGKDVELRCDPISGHTALYWYRQSLGQGLEFLIYFQGNSAPDKSGLPSDRFSAERTGGSVSTLTIQRTQQEDSAVYLCASSPRSNLEQFFGPGTRLTVL.

This chain links TRBV18 with TRBJ1-4, with 11 bases identical to TRBD1. Germline V gene sequence: CDR1 KGHSH, CDR2 LQKENI. This CDR3 comprises 14 residues. The ends lost 4 bases at V and 6 bases at J; junction bases unmatched: 1. The CDR3 region has the DNA TGTGCCAGCTCACTGGGACAGGGGGATGAAAAACTGTTTTTT. This translates into CASSLGQGDEKLFF.

The rearrangement uses TRBV30 and TRBJ2-2; D may be TRBD1 (6 bases). Germline V gene data show CDR1 as GTSNPN and CDR2 as SVGIG (reference sequence). The CDR3 contains 16 residues. Trimming took off 4 bases at V and 1 base at J, with 16 bases between the two ends. The CDR3 spells CAWNGGGWKNTGELFF. The CDR3 nucleotides are TGTGCCTGGAATGGGGGCGGGTGGAAGAACACCGGGGAGCTGTTTTTT.

The V call is TRBV18, the J call TRBJ2-1; the match to TRBD2 covers 7 bases. J gave up 0 bases and V 4 bases, and 3 bases lay outside the gene matches. Looked up from germline, CDR1 is KGHSH and CDR2 is LQKENI. CDR3 length: 15 residues. The CDR3 sequence is CASSRGTNSYNEQFF. The CDR3 DNA follows: TGTGCCAGCTCACGCGGGACTAACTCCTACAATGAGCAGTTCTTC.

The chain carries TRBV4-1 and TRBJ2-5; 13 bases are a match to TRBD2. Germline trimming cut 0 bases from V and 4 bases from J; bases unmatched to any gene: 8. Germline V gene data show CDR1 as MGHRA and CDR2 as YSYEKL. The CDR3 extends over 18 amino acids. Here the CDR3 DNA reads TGCGCCAGCAGCCAAGAACAACTAGCGGGAGGGAGGGGAGAGACCCAGTACTTC. It yields the protein CASSQEQLAGGRGETQYF.

This clone has a handful of counts. The chain joins TRBV4-1 to TRBJ2-7; no definite D call. This CDR3 region has 14 residues. CDR1 and CDR2 from the germline V gene are MGHRA and YSYEKL. Trimming shortened V by 3 bases and J by 3 bases, and 12 bases separated the two germline ends. This chain's CDR3 is CASSHANRSYEQYF. As DNA, the CDR3 is TGCGCCAGCAGCCACGCCAATAGGAGCTACGAGCAGTACTTC.

V is TRBV4-1 and J is TRBJ1-2; D gene ambiguous. The germline V gene has CDR1 MGHRA and CDR2 YSYEKL. The CDR3 totals 17 residues. V lost 4 bases and J 4 bases, leaving 22 bases between the germline ends. The chain's CDR3 is CASSRSVVGPTSYGYTF. CDR3 sequence (DNA): TGCGCCAGCAGCCGATCGGTTGTGGGTCCGACGAGCTATGGCTACACCTTC.

This chain connects TRBV29-1 to TRBJ2-1, with TRBD2 identical over 13 bases. The germline V gene has CDR1 SQVTM and CDR2 ANQGSEA. There are 15 residues in the CDR3. Losses at the gene ends were 4 bases for V and 1 base for J; bases not matched to a gene: 1. The CDR3 sequence: CSVGLAGGSYNEQFF. CDR3 coding DNA: TGCAGCGTTGGACTAGCGGGGGGTTCCTACAATGAGCAGTTCTTC.

The chain uses TRBV29-1 and TRBJ1-1; no definite D call. V was trimmed by 6 bases and J by 4 bases, leaving 12 bases between them. The CDR3 length is 12 residues. Germline V CDR1 and CDR2: SQVTM, ANQGSEA. CDR3 bases: TGCAGCGTGAAGTGGGGTGTCACTGAAGCTTTCTTT. It specifies CSVKWGVTEAFF.

This clone has a handful of counts. The rearrangement links TRBV28 to TRBJ1-6; D unclear. Germline CDR1 MDHEN, CDR2 SYDVKM. The CDR3 has 11 residues. V was cut by 4 bases and J by 12 bases, with 7 bases left in between. The CDR3 DNA reads TGTGCCAGCAGTTCCACACGACCCCTCCACTTT. It yields the protein CASSSTRPLHF.

The chain uses TRBV5-4 and TRBJ2-4, with 10 bases identical to TRBD1. The CDR3 is made up of 13 amino acids. V was pared by 4 bases and J by 8 bases, with 3 bases of the junction left unmatched. CDR1 is SGHNT and CDR2 is YYREEE in the germline V gene (reference sequence). The CDR3 bases are TGTGCCAGCAGCAGCGGACAGGGGGACATTCAGTACTTC. It specifies CASSSGQGDIQYF.

The chain combines TRBV5-1 with TRBJ1-1, with D perhaps TRBD1 (5 bases). Germline CDR1 reads SGHRS; CDR2 reads YFSETQ. The CDR3 runs 14 residues. V was trimmed by 4 bases and J by 0 bases, leaving 10 bases between them. CDR3 sequence reads: CASSTGRMNTEAFF. CDR3 coding DNA: TGCGCCAGCAGCACAGGACGAATGAACACTGAAGCTTTCTTT.

The rearrangement links TRBV18 to TRBJ2-7, with TRBD2 matching over 11 bases. CDR1 and CDR2 from the germline V gene are KGHSH and LQKENI. V lost 5 bases, J lost 0 bases, and 9 bases stayed unmatched. This CDR3 is 17 amino acids long. The CDR3 bases are TGTGCCAGCTCAAGGCCGGGACTAGCGGACCGCTCCTACGAGCAGTACTTC. This gives the protein CASSRPGLADRSYEQYF. Full variable domain (missing parts from reference TRBV18 and TRBJ2-7): NAGVMQNPRHLVRRRGQEARLRCSPMKGHSHVYWYRQLPEEGLKFMVYLQKENIIDESGMPKERFSAEFPKEGPSILRIQQVVRGDSAAYFCASSRPGLADRSYEQYFGPGTRLTVT.

The J gene is TRBJ2-3, the V gene TRBV5-1, with a tentative D call TRBD1 (5 bases). The V gene's germline CDR1 is SGHRS and CDR2 YFSETQ. V lost 0 bases, J lost 3 bases, and 5 bases lay in between. The length of the CDR3 is 13 residues. CDR3 protein: CASSLDRTDTQYF. The CDR3 DNA reads TGCGCCAGCAGCTTGGACAGGACAGATACGCAGTATTTT.

Details on this clone: Germline is not matched at one junction end, which may reflect a read error. This rearrangement joins TRBV5-1 to TRBJ1-1, with D hard to call. The CDR3 contains 13 residues. The V gene's germline CDR1 is SGHRS and CDR2 YFSETQ. In DNA form, the CDR3 reads TGCGCCAGCAGCCAAGACGGGAACACTGGAGCTTTCTTT. It encodes CASSQDGNTGAFF.

CDR3 residues: CASSLNPGGTGEEQYF. Written as DNA, the CDR3 is TGCGCCAGCAGCTTGAATCCAGGTGGGACCGGGGAGGAGCAGTACTTC. The rearrangement links TRBV5-1 to TRBJ2-7, with D perhaps matching TRBD1 or TRBD2 (5 bases each). V lost 1 base and J lost 7, with 21 bases in between. CDR1 is SGHRS and CDR2 is YFSETQ in the germline V gene. The CDR3 loop spans 16 amino acids.

The rearrangement joins TRBV5-6 to TRBJ1-1; no reliable D call. This CDR3 is built from 13 residues. CDR1 and CDR2 (germline): SGHDT, YYEEEE. Trimming removed 6 bases at V and 0 bases at J, with 9 bases between. CDR3 amino acids: CASNKPMNTEAFF. DNA for the CDR3: TGTGCCAGCAACAAACCCATGAACACTGAAGCTTTCTTT.

The chain combines TRBV7-2 with TRBJ2-4; D possibly corresponds to TRBD1 (5 bases). CDR3 length equals 16 residues. Germline CDR1 reads SGHTA; CDR2 reads FQGNSA. V shed 5 bases and J shed 7 bases, with 21 bases lying between them. CDR3 coding DNA: TGTGCCAGCAGCCCGTCCCCAGGGAATAATCTCAACATTCAGTACTTC. As protein: CASSPSPGNNLNIQYF.

This clone was found a few times. The chain has TRBV28 and TRBJ2-1; no clear D gene. Trimming took 2 bases from V and 6 from J, leaving 14 bases between them. The V gene's germline CDR1 is MDHEN and CDR2 SYDVKM. The CDR3 has 15 residues. The CDR3 region is CASSLPGRRGNEQFF. In DNA form, the CDR3 reads TGTGCCAGCAGTTTACCGGGCCGCAGAGGCAATGAGCAGTTCTTC.

This chain links TRBV27 with TRBJ2-2; D ambiguous. Germline V CDR1 and CDR2: MNHEY, SMNVEV (reference sequence). The CDR3 is 12 residues long. V shed 3 bases and J shed 2 bases, with 1 base lying between them. CDR3 amino acids: CASSFNTGELFF. In DNA, the CDR3 is TGTGCCAGCAGTTTTAACACCGGGGAGCTGTTTTTT.